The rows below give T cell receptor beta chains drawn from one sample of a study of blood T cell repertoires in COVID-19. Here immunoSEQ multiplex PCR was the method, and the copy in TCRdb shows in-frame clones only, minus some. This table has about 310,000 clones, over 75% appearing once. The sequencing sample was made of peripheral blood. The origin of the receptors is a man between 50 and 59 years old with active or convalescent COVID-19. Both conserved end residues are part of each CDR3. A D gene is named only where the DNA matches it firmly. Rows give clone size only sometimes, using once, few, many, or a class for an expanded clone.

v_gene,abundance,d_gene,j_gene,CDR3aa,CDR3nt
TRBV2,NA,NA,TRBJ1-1,CASSDPRDTEAFF,TGTGCCAGCAGTGATCCCAGGGATACTGAAGCTTTCTTT
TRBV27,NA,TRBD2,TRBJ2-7,CASSRFGGTSSSYEQYF,TGTGCCAGCAGCCGTTTCGGGGGGACCTCGAGCTCCTACGAGCAGTACTTC
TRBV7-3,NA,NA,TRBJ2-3,CASSRLAPFLRGTQYF,TGTGCCAGCAGCCGATTAGCCCCCTTCCTTCGCGGTACGCAGTATTTT
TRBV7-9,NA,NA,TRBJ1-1,CASSLTDSNTEAFF,TGTGCCAGCAGCTTGACAGACTCAAACACTGAAGCTTTCTTT
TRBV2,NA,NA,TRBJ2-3,CARGRPSAEGTDTQYF,TGTGCCAGAGGACGCCCTTCAGCGGAGGGCACAGATACGCAGTATTTT
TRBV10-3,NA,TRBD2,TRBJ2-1,CAISESTAGGINEQFF,TGTGCCATCAGTGAGTCGACAGCGGGGGGGATCAATGAGCAGTTCTTC
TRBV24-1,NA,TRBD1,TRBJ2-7,CATSDVQGGGTSEQYF,TGTGCCACCAGTGACGTACAGGGGGGTGGAACGAGCGAGCAGTACTTC
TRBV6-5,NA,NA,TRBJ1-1,CASTRGQGISTEAFF,TGTGCCAGCACCCGAGGCCAGGGGATAAGCACTGAAGCTTTCTTT
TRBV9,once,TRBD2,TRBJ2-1,CASSTARAGLAVYNEQFF,TGTGCCAGCAGCACCGCCCGAGCGGGACTAGCGGTCTACAATGAGCAGTTCTTC
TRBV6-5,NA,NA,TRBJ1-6,CASSSSSSPLHF,NA
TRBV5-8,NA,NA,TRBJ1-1,CASSFLPQELNTEAFF,TGTGCCAGCAGCTTCCTCCCTCAGGAACTGAACACTGAAGCTTTCTTT
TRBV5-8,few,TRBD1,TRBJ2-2,CASSLALGQGPFTGELFF,TGTGCCAGCAGCTTGGCCCTCGGACAGGGACCGTTCACCGGGGAGCTGTTTTTT
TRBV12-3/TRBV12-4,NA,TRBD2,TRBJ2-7,CASSLPASGEQYF,TGTGCCAGCAGTCTCCCGGCTAGCGGCGAGCAGTACTTC
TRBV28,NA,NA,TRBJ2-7,CASSLGGVLYEQYF,TGTGCCAGCAGTTTAGGCGGAGTCCTCTACGAGCAGTACTTC
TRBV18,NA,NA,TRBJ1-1,CASSPRILGSMNTEAFF,TGTGCCAGCTCACCGAGGATTCTTGGCAGTATGAACACTGAAGCTTTCTTT
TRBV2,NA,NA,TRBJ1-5,CASSSYQGGPQHF,TGTGCCAGCAGTTCCTATCAGGGTGGGCCCCAGCATTTT
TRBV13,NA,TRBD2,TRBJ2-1,CASSSDRGTRSYNEQFF,TGTGCCAGCAGCTCTGACCGGGGGACTAGGTCCTACAATGAGCAGTTCTTC
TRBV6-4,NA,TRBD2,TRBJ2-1,CASSDGAGGSYNEQFF,TGTGCCAGCAGTGACGGGGCGGGGGGCTCCTACAATGAGCAGTTCTTC
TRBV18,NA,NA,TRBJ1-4,CASSKGTGSNEKLFF,TGTGCCAGCTCGAAGGGAACGGGGTCTAATGAAAAACTGTTTTTT
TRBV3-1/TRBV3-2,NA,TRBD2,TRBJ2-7,CASSPRVAGAEQYF,TGTGCCAGCAGCCCCCGTGTAGCGGGAGCCGAGCAGTACTTC
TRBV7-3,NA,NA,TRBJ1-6,CASSPSGTQVSPLHF,TGTGCCAGCAGCCCATCCGGGACACAGGTGTCACCCCTCCACTTT
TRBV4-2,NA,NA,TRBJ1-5,CASSQDWEGFQPQHF,TGTGCCAGCAGCCAAGATTGGGAGGGGTTTCAGCCCCAGCATTTT
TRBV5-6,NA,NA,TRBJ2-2,CASSPSLGGPTGELFF,TGTGCCAGCAGCCCCTCCCTTGGCGGGCCGACCGGGGAGCTGTTTTTT